Listed here is a single T cell receptor beta chain. Followed over time, Seattle patients had been enrolled while infection was active. This specimen belongs to a study of blood T cell repertoires in COVID-19. Germline values: CDR1 SGDLS, CDR2 YYNGEE. There are 16 residues in the CDR3. The V and J ends lost 0 bases and 5 bases, in that order; junction bases with no gene match: 7. Assay: immunoSEQ multiplex PCR; the TCRdb copy retains only in-frame clones and omits some. The sample lists 190,000 or so clones, about 81% occurring once. The specimen sequenced was peripheral blood. The V gene is TRBV9, the J gene TRBJ2-5, with 10 bases fitting TRBD2. The clonotype was recovered from a woman older than 75 with COVID-19, enrolled during active disease. The CDR3 coding sequence is TGTGCCAGCAGCGTAGGGGCTAGCGGGGGCAGGGAGACCCAGTACTTC. The encoded protein is CASSVGASGGRETQYF.